What follows is one T cell receptor (beta chain) and its context. Antigen unknown. The junction shows a germline mismatch at one end, possibly a read error. This CDR3 is built from 15 residues. Germline-derived CDR1 and CDR2 are SGDLS and YYNGEE. Alongside a J-beta primer mix, a sample-barcoded 5' primer served in a second PCR lasting about 7 to 11 cycles. Through a template-switch adaptor with 12 random nucleotides, each cDNA molecule received a tag. TCRdb fed the 5' RACE reads into MiXCR, producing one record per CDR3 protein. Among roughly 1.5 million distinct CDR3 sequences listed, about 45% were seen once. This sample stems from a study of blood T cells in healthy people across ages. Study results and caveats: The unknown donor CMV status may have confounded expanded clonotype changes.

The receptor's source is a woman aged 18-29 years in good health. Sequencing input: blood. The V gene is TRBV9, the J gene TRBJ1-5; the D is unclear. The CDR3 here is CASSASGRRNQPQHF. For the CDR3, the DNA is TGTGCCAGCAGCGCGAGCGGTAGAAGAAATCAGCCTCAGCATTTT.